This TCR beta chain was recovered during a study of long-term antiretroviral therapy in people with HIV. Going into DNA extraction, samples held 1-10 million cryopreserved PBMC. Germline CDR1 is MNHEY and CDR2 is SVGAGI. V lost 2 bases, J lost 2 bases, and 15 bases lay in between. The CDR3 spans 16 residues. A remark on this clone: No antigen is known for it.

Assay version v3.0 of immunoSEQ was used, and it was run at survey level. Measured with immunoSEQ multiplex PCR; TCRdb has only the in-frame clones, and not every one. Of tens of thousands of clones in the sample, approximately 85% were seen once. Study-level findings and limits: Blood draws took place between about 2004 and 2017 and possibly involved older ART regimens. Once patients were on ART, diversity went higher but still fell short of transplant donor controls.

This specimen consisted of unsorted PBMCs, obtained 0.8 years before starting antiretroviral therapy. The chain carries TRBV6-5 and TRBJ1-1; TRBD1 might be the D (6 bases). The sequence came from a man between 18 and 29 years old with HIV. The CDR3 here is CASSYLTTGYNTEAFF. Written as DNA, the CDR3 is TGTGCCAGCAGTTACCTGACGACAGGTTATAACACTGAAGCTTTCTTT.